Below, one TCR beta chain is given with its context. Its cognate antigen is unknown. In TCRdb, the 5' RACE reads were re-called with MiXCR into one record per CDR3 protein. The sample lists approximately 1.8 million distinct CDR3 sequences, around 33% occurring once. After removal of 1 base from V and 9 bases from J, the junction contained 5 bases not matched to a gene. Looked up from germline, CDR1 is DFQATT and CDR2 is SNEGSKA (reference sequence). The CDR3 extends over 15 amino acids. The data belong to a study of identical twins. General observations from the study: Analyses of zero insertions could, in part, be confounded by invariant MAIT and iNKT cells. The conclusions drew on cross-sectional statistical analysis instead of tracking the same donors. For out-of-frame beta sequences, excess twin sharing was weaker.

Sequencing was done on a sample of cord blood. The clonotype was recovered from a newborn girl in good health. The gene calls are TRBV20-1 and TRBJ2-1, with 14 bases matching TRBD2. CDR3 DNA sequence: TGCAGTGCTAGAGGACTAGCGGGAGGGCCGATTGAGCAGTTCTTC. It specifies CSARGLAGGPIEQFF.